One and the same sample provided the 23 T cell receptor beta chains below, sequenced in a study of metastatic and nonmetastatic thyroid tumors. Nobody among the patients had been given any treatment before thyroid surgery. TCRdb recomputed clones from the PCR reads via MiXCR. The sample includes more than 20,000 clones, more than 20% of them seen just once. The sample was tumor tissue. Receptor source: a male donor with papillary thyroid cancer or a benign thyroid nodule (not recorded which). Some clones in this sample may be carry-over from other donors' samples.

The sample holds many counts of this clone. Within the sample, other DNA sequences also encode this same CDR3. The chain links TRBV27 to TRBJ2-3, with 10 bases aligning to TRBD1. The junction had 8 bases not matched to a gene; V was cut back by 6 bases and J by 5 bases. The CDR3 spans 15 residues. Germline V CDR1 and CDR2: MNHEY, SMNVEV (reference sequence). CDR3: CASRHRQGAGDTQYF. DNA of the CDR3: TGTGCCAGCAGACACCGACAGGGGGCGGGAGATACGCAGTATTTT.

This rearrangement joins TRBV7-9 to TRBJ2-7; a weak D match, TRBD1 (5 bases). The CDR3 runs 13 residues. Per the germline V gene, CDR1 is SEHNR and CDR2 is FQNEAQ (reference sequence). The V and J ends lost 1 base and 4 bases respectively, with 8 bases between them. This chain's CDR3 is CASSLGGFYEQYF. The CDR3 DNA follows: TGTGCCAGCAGCTTAGGGGGCTTTTACGAGCAGTACTTC.

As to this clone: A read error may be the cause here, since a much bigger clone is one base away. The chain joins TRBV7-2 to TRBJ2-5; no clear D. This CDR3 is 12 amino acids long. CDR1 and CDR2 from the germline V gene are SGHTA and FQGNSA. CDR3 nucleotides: TGTGCCATCAGCCTCTCCGCCGAGACCCAGTACTTC. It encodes CAISLSAETQYF. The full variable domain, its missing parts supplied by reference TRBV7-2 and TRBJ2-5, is GAGVSQSPSNKVTEKGKDVELRCDPISGHTALYWYRQSLGQGLEFLIYFQGNSAPDKSGLPSDRFSAERTGGSVSTLTIQRTQQEDSAVYLCAISLSAETQYFGPGTRLLVL.

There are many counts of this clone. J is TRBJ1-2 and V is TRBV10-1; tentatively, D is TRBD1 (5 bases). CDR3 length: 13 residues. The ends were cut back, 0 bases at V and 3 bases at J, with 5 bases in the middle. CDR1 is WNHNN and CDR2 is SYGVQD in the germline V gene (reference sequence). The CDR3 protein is CASSESGDYGYTF. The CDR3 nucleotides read TGCGCCAGCAGTGAGTCGGGGGACTATGGCTACACCTTC.

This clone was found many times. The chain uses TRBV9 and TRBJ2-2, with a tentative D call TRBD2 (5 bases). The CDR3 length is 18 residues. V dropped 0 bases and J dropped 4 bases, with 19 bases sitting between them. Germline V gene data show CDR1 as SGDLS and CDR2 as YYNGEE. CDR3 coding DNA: TGTGCCAGCAGCGTAGCCCCCGTACCGGGCGGAGGCACCGGGGAGCTGTTTTTT. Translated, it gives CASSVAPVPGGGTGELFF.

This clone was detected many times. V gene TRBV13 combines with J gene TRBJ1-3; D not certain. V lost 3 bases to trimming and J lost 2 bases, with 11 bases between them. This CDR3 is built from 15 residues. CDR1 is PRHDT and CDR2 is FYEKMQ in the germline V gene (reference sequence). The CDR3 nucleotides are TGTGCCAGCAGCTTGACCGGGGTTCCTGGAAACACCATATATTTT. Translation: CASSLTGVPGNTIYF.

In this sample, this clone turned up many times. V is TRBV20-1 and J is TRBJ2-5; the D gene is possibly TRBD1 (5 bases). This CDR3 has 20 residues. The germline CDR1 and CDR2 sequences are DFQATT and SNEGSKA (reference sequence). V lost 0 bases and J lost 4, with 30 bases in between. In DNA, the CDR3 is TGCAGTGCTAGAGATCCCGACTGGCGAGGAAGGGGCCCAAAGGGAGAGACCCAGTACTTC. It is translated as CSARDPDWRGRGPKGETQYF.

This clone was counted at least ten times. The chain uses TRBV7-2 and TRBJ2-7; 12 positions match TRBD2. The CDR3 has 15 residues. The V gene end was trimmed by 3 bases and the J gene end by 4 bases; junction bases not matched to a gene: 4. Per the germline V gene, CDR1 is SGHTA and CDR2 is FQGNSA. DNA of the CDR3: TGTGCCAGCAGCTTCTCCGGGACTAGCGGGTACGAGCAGTACTTC. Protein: CASSFSGTSGYEQYF.

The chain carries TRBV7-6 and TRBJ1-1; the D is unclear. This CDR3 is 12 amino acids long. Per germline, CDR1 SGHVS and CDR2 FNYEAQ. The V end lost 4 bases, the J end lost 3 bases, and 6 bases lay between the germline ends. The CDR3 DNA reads TGTGCCAGCAGCTCCCCGGACACTGAAGCTTTCTTT. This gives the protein CASSSPDTEAFF.

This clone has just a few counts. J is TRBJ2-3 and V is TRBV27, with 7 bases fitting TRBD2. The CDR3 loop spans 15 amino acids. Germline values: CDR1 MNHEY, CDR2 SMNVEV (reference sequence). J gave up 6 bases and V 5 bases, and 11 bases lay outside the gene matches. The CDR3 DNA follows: TGTGCCAGCAGTCCACGGACTAGTCAACCCGATACGCAGTATTTT. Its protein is CASSPRTSQPDTQYF.

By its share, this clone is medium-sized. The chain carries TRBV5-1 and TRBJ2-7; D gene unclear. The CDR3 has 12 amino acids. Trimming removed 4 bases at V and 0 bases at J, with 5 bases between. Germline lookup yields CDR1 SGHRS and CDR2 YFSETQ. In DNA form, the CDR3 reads TGCGCCAGCAGCCCCGACTCCTACGAGCAGTACTTC. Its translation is CASSPDSYEQYF.

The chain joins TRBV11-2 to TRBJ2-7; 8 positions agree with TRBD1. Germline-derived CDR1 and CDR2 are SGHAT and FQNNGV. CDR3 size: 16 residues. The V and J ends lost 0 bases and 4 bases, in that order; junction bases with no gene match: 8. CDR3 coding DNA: TGTGCCAGCAGCTTAGATTCCGGGACAGGTTTTTACGAGCAGTACTTC. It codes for CASSLDSGTGFYEQYF.

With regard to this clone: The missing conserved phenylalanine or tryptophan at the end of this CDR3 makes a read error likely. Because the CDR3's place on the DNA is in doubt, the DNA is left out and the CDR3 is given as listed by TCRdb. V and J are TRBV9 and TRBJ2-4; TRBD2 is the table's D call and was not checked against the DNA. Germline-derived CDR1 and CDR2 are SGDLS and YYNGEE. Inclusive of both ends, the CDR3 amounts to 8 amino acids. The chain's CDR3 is CASSATSG.

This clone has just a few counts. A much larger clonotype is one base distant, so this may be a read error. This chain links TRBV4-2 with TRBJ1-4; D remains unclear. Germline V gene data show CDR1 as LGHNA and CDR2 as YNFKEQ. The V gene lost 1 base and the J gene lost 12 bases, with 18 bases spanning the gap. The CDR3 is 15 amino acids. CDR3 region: CASSQGAGGGEELFF. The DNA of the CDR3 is TGTGCCAGCAGCCAAGGGGCCGGTGGTGGAGAAGAACTGTTTTTT.

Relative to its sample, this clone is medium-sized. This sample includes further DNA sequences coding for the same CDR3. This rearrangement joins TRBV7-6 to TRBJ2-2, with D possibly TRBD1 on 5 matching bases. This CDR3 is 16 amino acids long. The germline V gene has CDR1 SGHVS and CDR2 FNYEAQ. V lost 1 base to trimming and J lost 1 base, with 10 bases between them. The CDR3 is CASSLGWGRNTGELFF. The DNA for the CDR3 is TGTGCCAGCAGCTTAGGTTGGGGCAGGAACACCGGGGAGCTGTTTTTT.

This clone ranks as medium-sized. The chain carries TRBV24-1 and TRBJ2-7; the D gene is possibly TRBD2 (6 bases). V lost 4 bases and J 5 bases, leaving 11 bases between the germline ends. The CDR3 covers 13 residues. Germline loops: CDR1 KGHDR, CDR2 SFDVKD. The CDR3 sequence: CATSDGGRDEQYF. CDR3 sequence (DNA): TGTGCCACCAGTGACGGGGGTCGGGACGAGCAGTACTTC.

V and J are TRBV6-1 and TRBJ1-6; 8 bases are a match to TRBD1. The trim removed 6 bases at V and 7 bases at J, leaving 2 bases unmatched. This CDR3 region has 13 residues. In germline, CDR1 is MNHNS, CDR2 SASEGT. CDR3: CASRDRENSPLHF. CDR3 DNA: TGTGCCAGCAGGGACAGGGAAAATTCACCCCTCCACTTT.

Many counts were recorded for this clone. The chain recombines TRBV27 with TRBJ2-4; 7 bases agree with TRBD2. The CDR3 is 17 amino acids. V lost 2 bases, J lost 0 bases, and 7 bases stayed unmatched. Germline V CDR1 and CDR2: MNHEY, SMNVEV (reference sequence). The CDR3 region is CASSLGASGIAKNIQYF. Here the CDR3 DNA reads TGTGCCAGCAGTTTAGGGGCCAGCGGGATAGCCAAAAACATTCAGTACTTC.

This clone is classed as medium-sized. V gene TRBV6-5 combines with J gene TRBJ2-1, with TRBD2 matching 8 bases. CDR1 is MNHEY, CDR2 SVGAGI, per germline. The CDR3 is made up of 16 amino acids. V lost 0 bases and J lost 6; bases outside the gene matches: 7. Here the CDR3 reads CASSYSQSGSGNEQFF. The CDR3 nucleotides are TGTGCCAGCAGTTACTCCCAAAGCGGGAGTGGCAATGAGCAGTTCTTC.

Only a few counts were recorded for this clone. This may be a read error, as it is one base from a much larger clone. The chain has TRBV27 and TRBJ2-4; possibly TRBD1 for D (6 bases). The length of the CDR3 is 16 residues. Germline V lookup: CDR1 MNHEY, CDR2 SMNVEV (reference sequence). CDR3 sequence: CASSFLTGQARNIQYF. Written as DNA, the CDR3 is TGTGCCAGCAGTTTCCTCACAGGGCAGGCCAGAAACATTCAGTACTTC.

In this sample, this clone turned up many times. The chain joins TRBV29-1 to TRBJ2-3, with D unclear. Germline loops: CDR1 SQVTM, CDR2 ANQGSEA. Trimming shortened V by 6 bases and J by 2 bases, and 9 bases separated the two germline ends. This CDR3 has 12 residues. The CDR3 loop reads CSVHHYTDTQYF. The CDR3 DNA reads TGCAGCGTCCACCACTACACAGATACGCAGTATTTT.

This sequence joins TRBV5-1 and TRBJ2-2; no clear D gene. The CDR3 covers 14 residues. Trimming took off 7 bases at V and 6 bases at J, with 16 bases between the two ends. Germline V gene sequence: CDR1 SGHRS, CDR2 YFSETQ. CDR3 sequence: CASGLVTLSGELFF. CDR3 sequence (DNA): TGCGCCAGCGGTCTGGTAACGCTGTCCGGGGAGCTGTTTTTT.

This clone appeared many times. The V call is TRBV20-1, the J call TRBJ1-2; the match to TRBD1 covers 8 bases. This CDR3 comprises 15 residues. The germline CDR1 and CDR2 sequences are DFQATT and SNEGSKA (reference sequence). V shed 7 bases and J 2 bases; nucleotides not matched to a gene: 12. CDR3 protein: CSGQDRALRNYGYTF. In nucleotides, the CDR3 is TGCAGTGGGCAGGACAGGGCCCTTCGAAACTATGGCTACACCTTC.